This TCR beta chain was found in a study of shared clonotypes between healthy human individuals. Turning to the study itself: Every donor yielded three CD4 naive, three CD4 memory, two CD8 naive and one CD8 memory plate. Notes on the study in general: Shared across a few donors were 5% to 6% of the naive CD4 clonotypes.

Repertoires were generated with immunoSEQ multiplex PCR, while TCRdb's copy carries only in-frame clones and drops some. The repertoire holds about 1.1 million clones, 75% to 85% seen once, with more than 0.45% in the top ten. A word on this clone: The antigen remains unidentified.

The receptor was isolated from a man between 18 and 29 years old in good health. Some clones in this sample may be carry-over from other donors' samples. The sequenced sample consisted of memory CD4+ T cells from PBMCs. Subset specified: CD45RA-negative fraction.

In DNA, the CDR3 is TGTGCCACTAAGGGGAGTGGCACAGATACGCAGTATTTT. Its protein is CATKGSGTDTQYF. This chain connects TRBV10-3 to TRBJ2-3, with D tentatively TRBD1 or TRBD2 (5 bases each). There are 13 residues in the CDR3. With 10 bases removed from V and 1 base from J, the gap between germline ends came to 12 bases. From germline, CDR1 is ENHRY and CDR2 SYGVKD.